This entry describes one T cell receptor (beta chain). What it recognizes is unknown. The sample originates from a study of cytomegalovirus exposure and HLA in healthy donors. Researchers ran the PCR with 60 Vbeta and 13 Jbeta primers. Profiled with immunoSEQ multiplex PCR; TCRdb holds only in-frame clones, not every one. In the table there are about 120,000 clones, 80% of which are singletons. Trimming removed 1 base from V and 2 bases from J, with 18 bases in between. Germline CDR1 GTSNPN, CDR2 SVGIG (reference sequence). The CDR3 runs to 17 residues. Findings and caveats of the study: The majority of CMV-associated TCR beta chains were reported as apparently HLA-restricted in a later analysis. Later analysis indicated greater clonal expansion among HLA-associated TCR beta chains than among equally common other chains. According to an earlier analysis, most TCR beta V segments yielded productive rearrangements about 90% or about 30% of the time. A few chains linked to CMV were shown in vitro to be specific for CMV antigens.

The chain joins TRBV30 to TRBJ1-5; weak D call: TRBD1 (6 bases). The TCR originated in a female donor in good health and CMV-seropositive. The sample taken for sequencing was PBMCs. The CDR3 DNA reads TGTGCCTGGAGTGGGAGGTACAGGGCGGAGGGCAATCAGCCCCAGCATTTT. It specifies CAWSGRYRAEGNQPQHF.